This TCR beta chain stems from a study of naive CD8 T cells in extremely preterm neonates. As regards this clone: What it recognizes is unknown.

This CDR3 is 17 amino acids long. Germline loops: CDR1 SGHTS, CDR2 YDEGEE. V lost 1 base and J lost 4, with 15 bases in between. Study results and caveats: Preterm CDR3s were shorter than older groups', with fewer N additions and less trimming. Productive template counts varied among preterm samples, a noted limitation.

Samples were taken at extremely preterm deliveries at roughly 23-28 weeks of gestation. Sorted naive CD8+ T cell numbers ranged ~17,000 to ~100,000. Sequencing was performed with immunoSEQ multiplex PCR; in TCRdb, only in-frame clones are kept and a portion is missing. The data contain tens of thousands of clones, about 91% of them singletons. This chain joins TRBV5-8 and TRBJ1-6; weak D call: TRBD1 (5 bases). This sequence was found in a boy who was born preterm. Sample: naive CD8+ T cells from cord blood. The CDR3 coding sequence is TGTGCCAGCAGCTTGATGCGGGACCTCGGGTATAATTCACCCCTCCACTTT. Residues: CASSLMRDLGYNSPLHF.